Only one count was recorded for the clone carrying this T cell receptor (beta chain). These data come from a study of blood T cells in healthy people across ages. Together with a sample-barcoded 5' primer, a J-beta primer mix was included in a second PCR lasting 7 to 11 cycles. TCRdb called the 5' RACE reads again in MiXCR, with one record for every CDR3 protein. The table lists 1.5 million or so distinct CDR3 sequences, approximately 40% of them singletons. From germline, CDR1 is MDHEN and CDR2 SYDVKM. The CDR3 extends over 13 amino acids. V gave up 5 bases and J gave up 2 bases, with 10 bases separating them.

The clonotype comes from a woman aged 18-29 years in good health. The sequenced material came from blood. The chain uses TRBV28 and TRBJ2-7, with D unresolved. Here the CDR3 DNA reads TGTGCCAGCAGTGTTAACAAGGCCTACGAGCAGTACTTC. Its protein product is CASSVNKAYEQYF.